Below are 29 T cell receptor beta chains sequenced from a single sample in a study of CD8+ T cells in alopecia areata (dated by TCRdb to 2016 to 2018). Explained via the paper, the time point label denotes: less than five weeks on oral tofacitinib. The sample's treatment or condition label, decoded: oral pan-JAK inhibitor, 5-10 mg twice daily. Library preparation employed the immunoSEQ multiplex PCR assay. For TCR sequencing, RNA was extracted from every sample and reverse transcribed into cDNA to serve as template. What TCRdb holds here is the immuneACCESS table cut down to in-frame rearrangements. Part of the clones is not present; checked against another copy, under half of the missing clones reflect an unresolved V gene, and the others are unexplained. This sample has around 120,000 clones in its table, and 53% of those were observed once. The top ten hold 0.46% of the sample. The specimen was CD4+ T cells sorted from blood, collected at week 4, from a patient treated with tofacitinib. The receptor source for this set is a human donor with alopecia areata.

The CDR3 nucleotides read TGCGCCAGCAGCCCCCCGAAGATAGCGGGAGGGAATGAGCAGTTCTTC. The encoded protein is CASSPPKIAGGNEQFF. The chain uses TRBV5-1 and TRBJ2-1; 11 bases agree with TRBD2. The CDR3 spans 16 residues. V was pared by 4 bases and J by 7 bases, with 10 bases of the junction left unmatched. Germline lookup yields CDR1 SGHRS and CDR2 YFSETQ.

This clone came up a few times. The CDR3 region is CASGPRQGYEQYF. The DNA for the CDR3 is TGTGCTAGTGGTCCGAGACAGGGGTACGAGCAGTACTTC. The chain joins TRBV12-5 to TRBJ2-7; 8 positions match TRBD1. The CDR3 loop spans 13 amino acids. V gave up 5 bases and J gave up 4 bases; unmatched junction bases: 4. Germline CDR1 reads LGHNT; CDR2 reads FRNRAP.

This clone has just a few counts. The chain employs TRBV7-9 and TRBJ2-5; a weak D match, TRBD2 (6 bases). This CDR3 is 15 amino acids long. V was trimmed by 3 bases and J by 2 bases, leaving 13 bases between them. Germline CDR1 reads SEHNR; CDR2 reads FQNEAQ (reference sequence). The CDR3 loop reads CASSLLEGPQETQYF. The CDR3 coding sequence is TGTGCCAGCAGCTTGTTGGAGGGACCACAAGAGACCCAGTACTTC.

The rearrangement links TRBV5-6 to TRBJ1-5; D ambiguous. Looked up from germline, CDR1 is SGHDT and CDR2 is YYEEEE. With 5 bases removed from V and 0 bases from J, the gap between germline ends came to 9 bases. CDR3 length equals 14 residues. CDR3 amino acids: CASSSGLSNQPQHF. The CDR3, as DNA: TGTGCCAGCAGTAGCGGGCTTAGCAATCAGCCCCAGCATTTT.

This sequence joins TRBV14 and TRBJ2-1; 14 bases are a match to TRBD2. Germline CDR1 SGHDN, CDR2 FVKESK. The ends lost 0 bases at V and 4 bases at J; junction bases unmatched: 2. This CDR3 contains 17 residues. CDR3 sequence reads: CASSQDWTSGGYNEQFF. The CDR3 coding sequence is TGTGCCAGCAGCCAAGACTGGACTAGCGGGGGGTACAATGAGCAGTTCTTC.

The rearrangement links TRBV11-2 to TRBJ2-3, with 9 bases aligning to TRBD2. Germline trimming cut 4 bases from V and 1 base from J; bases unmatched to any gene: 9. CDR1 is SGHAT, CDR2 FQNNGV, per germline. The CDR3 is made up of 17 amino acids. CDR3 DNA sequence: TGTGCCAGCAGCTCTAGCGTGGCTAGCGGGGGCACAGATACGCAGTATTTT. It is translated as CASSSSVASGGTDTQYF.

The chain employs TRBV6-5 and TRBJ1-2, with 10 bases identical to TRBD1. CDR3 length: 12 residues. From germline, CDR1 is MNHEY and CDR2 SVGAGI. With V trimmed by 7 bases and J by 8 bases, 4 bases remained unmatched. The DNA for the CDR3 is TGTGCCAGCACCCCGGGACAGGGGGGCTACACCTTC. Protein sequence: CASTPGQGGYTF.

The V gene is TRBV6-5, the J gene TRBJ1-2; no firm D call. The germline gives CDR1 MNHEY, CDR2 SVGAGI. This CDR3 has 15 amino acids. V was trimmed by 0 bases and J by 8 bases, leaving 16 bases between them. The CDR3 loop reads CASSYSNVNWRGYTF. For the CDR3, the DNA is TGTGCCAGCAGTTACTCGAACGTAAACTGGCGGGGCTACACCTTC.

Only a few counts were recorded for this clone. The CDR3, as DNA: TGTGCCAGCAGTATCCTAGCGGGGCCCGCAATAGCCAAAAACATTCAGTACTTC. It codes for CASSILAGPAIAKNIQYF. The chain couples TRBV5-6 to TRBJ2-4, with 9 bases identical to TRBD2. This CDR3 has 18 residues. The J segment lost 0 bases and the V segment lost 5 bases, leaving 12 bases of the junction unmatched. The V gene's germline CDR1 is SGHDT and CDR2 YYEEEE.

This clone was recorded only once. CDR3 sequence reads: CAWSVRPGVYGYTF. As DNA, the CDR3 is TGTGCCTGGAGTGTAAGGCCAGGGGTCTATGGCTACACCTTC. The J gene is TRBJ1-2, the V gene TRBV30; maybe TRBD1 (6 bases). The V end lost 0 bases, the J end lost 4 bases, and 12 bases lay between the germline ends. Looked up from germline, CDR1 is GTSNPN and CDR2 is SVGIG (reference sequence). CDR3 length: 14 amino acids. Full variable domain (remainder filled in from reference TRBV30 and TRBJ1-2): SQTIHQWPATLVQPVGSPLSLECTVEGTSNPNLYWYRQAAGRGLQLLFYSVGIGQISSEVPQNLSASRPQDRQFILSSKKLLLSDSGFYLCAWSVRPGVYGYTFGSGTRLTVV.

This chain uses TRBV6-9 with TRBJ2-2; 8 nucleotides line up with TRBD2. Germline trimming cut 2 bases from V and 4 bases from J; bases unmatched to any gene: 9. The CDR3 contains 17 residues. From germline, CDR1 is MNHGY and CDR2 SVAAGI. DNA for the CDR3: TGTGCCAGCAGTTATCAACCGGGACTAGTCTCCACCGGGGAGCTGTTTTTT. Its protein is CASSYQPGLVSTGELFF.

The rearrangement joins TRBV7-9 to TRBJ2-2; D unresolved. The germline V gene has CDR1 SEHNR and CDR2 FQNEAQ (reference sequence). The CDR3 covers 14 residues. Trimming pared 1 base from V and 5 bases from J, leaving 8 bases between. The CDR3, as DNA: TGTGCCAGCAGCTTAGGACACCAGACCGGGGAGCTGTTTTTT. This encodes CASSLGHQTGELFF. Based on the CDR3 plus reference TRBV7-9 and TRBJ2-2, the full variable domain is DTGVSQNPRHKITKRGQNVTFRCDPISEHNRLYWYRQTLGQGPEFLTYFQNEAQLEKSRLLSDRFSAERPKGSFSTLEIQRTEQGDSAMYLCASSLGHQTGELFFGEGSRLTVL.

The chain has TRBV30 and TRBJ2-5, with 9 bases aligning to TRBD1. V trimming: 3 bases; J trimming: 4 bases; junction bases outside the gene matches: 9. Germline V CDR1 and CDR2: GTSNPN, SVGIG (reference sequence). The CDR3 sequence is 15 residues long. CDR3 region: CAWSPGDREGETQYF. CDR3 nucleotide sequence: TGTGCCTGGAGCCCAGGGGACAGGGAGGGAGAGACCCAGTACTTC. Combining the CDR3 with reference TRBV30 and TRBJ2-5 gives the whole variable domain SQTIHQWPATLVQPVGSPLSLECTVEGTSNPNLYWYRQAAGRGLQLLFYSVGIGQISSEVPQNLSASRPQDRQFILSSKKLLLSDSGFYLCAWSPGDREGETQYFGPGTRLLVL.

The chain joins TRBV15 to TRBJ2-1; D is uncertain. The CDR3 spans 15 residues. Per the germline V gene, CDR1 is LNHNV and CDR2 is YYDKDF (reference sequence). With 0 bases removed from V and 10 bases from J, the gap between germline ends came to 16 bases. In DNA form, the CDR3 reads TGTGCCACCAGCAGAGAACCAGTTGGCGGCTGGGAGCAGTTCTTC. Translating it yields CATSREPVGGWEQFF.

V gene TRBV27 combines with J gene TRBJ1-2, with D tentatively TRBD1 (6 bases). This CDR3 contains 15 residues. The V end lost 2 bases, the J end lost 3 bases, and 13 bases lay between the germline ends. Germline loops: CDR1 MNHEY, CDR2 SMNVEV (reference sequence). CDR3 amino acids: CASSLKPGADYGYTF. In DNA form, the CDR3 reads TGTGCCAGCAGTTTAAAACCGGGGGCGGACTATGGCTACACCTTC.

The chain employs TRBV2 and TRBJ2-3; D remains unclear. Looked up from germline, CDR1 is SNHLY and CDR2 is FYNNEI. This CDR3 is 14 amino acids long. With 10 bases removed from V and 2 bases from J, the gap between germline ends came to 16 bases. CDR3: CATPGMSPTDTQYF. Here the CDR3 DNA reads TGTGCCACCCCGGGTATGTCTCCCACAGATACGCAGTATTTT.

This chain connects TRBV11-1 to TRBJ2-2; 7 positions agree with TRBD2. Per the germline V gene, CDR1 is SGHAT and CDR2 is FQDESV (reference sequence). Unmatched junction bases numbered 5, after V lost 2 bases and J lost 5 bases. CDR3 length: 15 amino acids. The CDR3 reads CASSLSLLATGELFF. CDR3 sequence (DNA): TGTGCCAGCAGCTTAAGTTTACTAGCGACCGGGGAGCTGTTTTTT.

Notes on this clone: The same CDR3 also results from other DNA sequences found in this sample. The chain recombines TRBV25-1 with TRBJ2-2; 7 bases line up with TRBD2. V lost 4 bases and J lost 4; bases outside the gene matches: 6. Germline CDR1 reads MGHDK; CDR2 reads SYGVNS. The CDR3 is made up of 15 amino acids. CDR3 sequence: CASSAQGGSTGELFF. CDR3 sequence (DNA): TGTGCCAGCAGTGCCCAGGGAGGGAGCACCGGGGAGCTGTTTTTT.

The CDR3 here is CASSSQTGDGYTF. In DNA, the CDR3 is TGTGCCAGCAGCTCTCAGACAGGGGACGGCTACACCTTC. The chain carries TRBV9 and TRBJ1-2; 8 bases match TRBD1. CDR1 is SGDLS, CDR2 YYNGEE, per germline. The ends lost 4 bases at V and 8 bases at J; junction bases unmatched: 7. The CDR3 sequence is 13 residues long.

This chain links TRBV29-1 with TRBJ2-3; possible D gene TRBD1, 6 bases. Trimming cost V 8 bases and J 0 bases, with 12 bases left between them. CDR1 is SQVTM, CDR2 ANQGSEA, per germline. This CDR3 comprises 13 residues. CDR3 amino acids: CSHRVGSTDTQYF. The CDR3 region has the DNA TGCAGCCACAGGGTGGGGAGCACAGATACGCAGTATTTT.

At least ten counts were recorded for this clone. The J gene is TRBJ1-2, the V gene TRBV4-2; the D gene is possibly TRBD1 (5 bases). Trimming left V 1 base short and J 4 bases short, with 10 bases between. The CDR3 spans 14 residues. Germline CDR1 and CDR2: LGHNA and YNFKEQ. For the CDR3, the DNA is TGTGCCAGCAGCCAAGGTGGGGGTCTCTATGGCTACACCTTC. Amino acids: CASSQGGGLYGYTF.

This clone was counted once. This chain connects TRBV27 to TRBJ1-2, with 7 bases lining up with TRBD1. With 3 bases clipped from V and 4 bases from J, the junction kept 5 bases outside the gene matches. The CDR3 runs 14 residues. Germline V lookup: CDR1 MNHEY, CDR2 SMNVEV (reference sequence). CDR3 DNA sequence: TGTGCCAGCAGTTTTAGGGACAGACGCTATGGCTACACCTTC. This gives the protein CASSFRDRRYGYTF.

The chain couples TRBV30 to TRBJ2-5; 9 bases align to TRBD1. CDR1 GTSNPN and CDR2 SVGIG come from the germline V gene (reference sequence). CDR3 size: 14 residues. The junction had 4 bases not matched to a gene; V was cut back by 4 bases and J by 1 base. The CDR3 loop is CAWTQGAIQETQYF. The CDR3 region has the DNA TGTGCCTGGACACAGGGGGCCATCCAAGAGACCCAGTACTTC.

This clone has a handful of counts. The chain carries TRBV29-1 and TRBJ1-1; 9 bases fit TRBD1. J was trimmed by 2 bases and V by 6 bases; bases with no gene match: 4. This CDR3 region has 13 residues. Germline V gene lookup returns CDR1 SQVTM and CDR2 ANQGSEA. CDR3 sequence (DNA): TGCAGCGTGGGACAGGGTATTAACACTGAAGCTTTCTTT. It translates to CSVGQGINTEAFF.

The chain joins TRBV29-1 to TRBJ1-2; no clear D gene. Trimming removed 7 bases from V and 4 bases from J, with 10 bases in between. This CDR3 contains 11 residues. Germline assignment: CDR1 SQVTM and CDR2 ANQGSEA. The CDR3 loop reads CSGTTSYGYTF. Written as DNA, the CDR3 is TGCAGCGGGACGACAAGCTATGGCTACACCTTC.

This clone appeared once. The rearrangement uses TRBV7-2 and TRBJ1-1, with 8 bases fitting TRBD1. Germline values: CDR1 SGHTA, CDR2 FQGNSA. The CDR3 is 15 amino acids. Unmatched junction bases numbered 5, after V lost 5 bases and J lost 0 bases. The CDR3 sequence is CASSQRDRMNTEAFF. CDR3 DNA sequence: TGTGCCAGCAGCCAGAGGGACAGGATGAACACTGAAGCTTTCTTT.

This chain connects TRBV29-1 to TRBJ2-7, with D maybe TRBD2 (6 bases). Germline loops: CDR1 SQVTM, CDR2 ANQGSEA. V was shortened by 0 bases and J by 3 bases, with 15 bases between the two germline ends. This CDR3 has 15 residues. This chain's CDR3 is CSVEDQPAGIYEQYF. CDR3 coding DNA: TGCAGCGTTGAAGATCAGCCGGCGGGAATCTACGAGCAGTACTTC.

V and J are TRBV7-9 and TRBJ2-3; D gene unclear. Per germline, CDR1 SEHNR and CDR2 FQNEAQ (reference sequence). The CDR3 has 12 amino acids. V was trimmed by 5 bases and J by 4 bases, leaving 7 bases between them. As DNA, the CDR3 is TGTGCCAGCAGCGCGTCATCAGATACGCAGTATTTT. Translating gives CASSASSDTQYF.

This clone was seen a few times. The chain links TRBV19 to TRBJ1-5; perhaps TRBD1 as D (6 bases). The CDR3 totals 14 residues. V was trimmed by 7 bases and J by 6 bases, leaving 16 bases between them. Germline lookup yields CDR1 LNHDA and CDR2 SQIVND (reference sequence). CDR3 region: CASKVGGGTQPQHF. The CDR3 nucleotides read TGTGCCAGTAAGGTGGGAGGGGGAACTCAGCCCCAGCATTTT.